The T cell receptor (beta chain) described here comes from a study of regulatory T cells in long-lasting Graves disease. To make TCR beta libraries, researchers used iRepertoire HTBI primers and Arm-PCR of CDR3 regions. TCRdb fed the multiplex PCR reads into MiXCR, producing one record per CDR3 protein. Among more than 300,000 distinct CDR3 sequences listed, roughly a fifth were seen once. About this clonotype itself: Its antigen remains unidentified.

Trimming at V came to 6 bases and at J to 2 bases, leaving 5 bases not matched to a gene. Per germline, CDR1 SNHLY and CDR2 FYNNEI. There are 15 residues in the CDR3. Study observations and caveats: A limited number of samples was an acknowledged limitation.

The time point denotes: persistent/refractory GD, antithyroid drugs over 5 years with positive TRAb. Generation of the TCR library employed RNA extracted from PBMCs. This receptor was taken from a female donor with Graves disease. This sequence joins TRBV2 and TRBJ2-5; 11 nucleotides line up with TRBD1. The specimen comprised peripheral blood mononuclear cells (PBMCs), sampled when the disease was refractory, from a patient treated with antithyroid drugs. CDR3 sequence reads: CASRPDRGRQETQYF. In nucleotides, the CDR3 is TGTGCCAGCAGACCGGACAGGGGGCGTCAAGAGACCCAGTACTTC.